This TCR beta chain was identified during a study of blood T cell repertoires in COVID-19. Study summary: Spain, Italy and the United States supplied samples that represented acute and convalescent COVID-19. T cells, B-cell-depleted T cells, or PBMCs supplied cDNA or gDNA.

In the authors' workflow: Amplification from reference gene primers served as the basis for estimated nucleated cell counts. TCRdb's table, derived via immunoSEQ multiplex PCR, lists solely in-frame clones and lacks some. V and J calls and clone size are as listed in that table; D and trimming were resolved from the DNA. The repertoire holds just over 150,000 clones, with 80% as singletons. The sequenced sample consisted of peripheral blood. The TCR comes from a man aged 55 to 70 with acute or convalescent COVID-19.

The CDR3 region has the DNA TGTGCCAGCAGCTTAGGACAGACCTTTAATGAAAAACTGTTTTTT. It encodes CASSLGQTFNEKLFF. The rearrangement uses TRBV7-2 and TRBJ1-4; D might be TRBD1 (5 bases). V lost 1 base, J lost 4 bases, and 10 bases lay in between. Germline V gene lookup returns CDR1 SGHTA and CDR2 FQGNSA. The CDR3 loop spans 15 amino acids.